Below are 29 T cell receptor beta chains sequenced from a single sample in a study of blood T cell repertoires in COVID-19. Only in-frame clones appear in the TCRdb table, and some are missing; sequencing was by immunoSEQ multiplex PCR. The data contain approximately 130,000 clones, about four fifths of them singletons. The specimen was peripheral blood. All receptors derive from a man older than 75 with acute or convalescent COVID-19.

This chain joins TRBV6-2 or TRBV6-3 and TRBJ1-5; 8 nucleotides match TRBD1. The V segment lost 5 bases and the J segment 0 bases; nucleotides outside the gene matches: 9. From germline, CDR1 is MNHEY and CDR2 SVGEGT. The CDR3 consists of 17 residues. For the CDR3, the DNA is TGTGCCAGCAGTGCGGACAGGGCCCCCCTTAGCAATCAGCCCCAGCATTTT. Translated: CASSADRAPLSNQPQHF.

V is TRBV5-1 and J is TRBJ1-1; D is uncertain. Germline loops: CDR1 SGHRS, CDR2 YFSETQ. With 0 bases removed from V and 2 bases from J, the gap between germline ends came to 5 bases. The length of the CDR3 is 13 residues. The chain's CDR3 is CASSLETNTEAFF. For the CDR3, the DNA is TGCGCCAGCAGCTTGGAAACTAACACTGAAGCTTTCTTT.

This clone was observed a handful of times. The J gene is TRBJ2-5, the V gene TRBV7-2, with a possible D match to TRBD1 (5 bases). This CDR3 region has 14 residues. The ends were cut back, 0 bases at V and 0 bases at J, with 5 bases in the middle. Germline V gene lookup returns CDR1 SGHTA and CDR2 FQGNSA. The CDR3 region is CASSLATDQETQYF. CDR3 sequence (DNA): TGTGCCAGCAGCTTAGCGACAGACCAAGAGACCCAGTACTTC.

This chain uses TRBV10-3 with TRBJ1-2; the D gene is possibly TRBD1 (5 bases). With 3 bases removed from V and 1 base from J, the gap between germline ends came to 9 bases. The CDR3 is 14 residues long. Germline V gene sequence: CDR1 ENHRY, CDR2 SYGVKD. The CDR3 nucleotides are TGTGCCATCAGTGAAGGGGCTTTTAACTATGGCTACACCTTC. Its translation: CAISEGAFNYGYTF.

This chain uses TRBV6-5 with TRBJ1-1; maybe TRBD1 (5 bases). V lost 11 bases, J lost 0 bases, and 13 bases lay in between. This CDR3 spans 13 amino acids. Looked up from germline, CDR1 is MNHEY and CDR2 is SVGAGI. In DNA, the CDR3 is TGTGCCGCGGGGGGGGGATTGAACACTGAAGCTTTCTTT. Protein product: CAAGGGLNTEAFF.

CDR3 loop: CASSEGQNNQPQHF. CDR3 bases: TGTGCCAGCAGTGAGGGACAGAACAATCAGCCCCAGCATTTT. This sequence joins TRBV2 and TRBJ1-5; 7 bases agree with TRBD1. This CDR3 has 14 amino acids. Germline V gives CDR1 SNHLY, CDR2 FYNNEI. The V gene end was trimmed by 3 bases and the J gene end by 3 bases; junction bases not matched to a gene: 2.

V is TRBV19 and J is TRBJ2-7, with D possibly matching TRBD1 (6 bases). Germline lookup yields CDR1 LNHDA and CDR2 SQIVND (reference sequence). Trimming cost V 6 bases and J 0 bases, with 15 bases left between them. This CDR3 contains 15 residues. The CDR3 is CASSYTGQTSYEQYF. CDR3 nucleotide sequence: TGTGCCAGTAGCTACACAGGGCAAACCTCCTACGAGCAGTACTTC.

This sequence joins TRBV9 and TRBJ1-2; 10 bases align to TRBD1. V lost 4 bases to trimming and J lost 2 bases; unmatched junction nucleotides: 5. Germline CDR1 and CDR2: SGDLS and YYNGEE. This CDR3 is 15 amino acids long. The CDR3 sequence is CASSSTGQGNYGYTF. CDR3 DNA sequence: TGTGCCAGCAGCTCAACGGGACAGGGGAACTATGGCTACACCTTC.

The rearrangement joins TRBV19 to TRBJ1-2, with 9 bases that match TRBD1. The J segment lost 7 bases and the V segment lost 7 bases, leaving 10 bases of the junction unmatched. The germline gives CDR1 LNHDA, CDR2 SQIVND (reference sequence). CDR3 length: 14 residues. Here the CDR3 reads CASTPGTGSFGYTF. CDR3 nucleotide sequence: TGTGCCAGTACTCCGGGGACAGGGTCCTTTGGCTACACCTTC.

This sequence joins TRBV4-1 and TRBJ1-2; D call uncertain. Germline CDR1 and CDR2: MGHRA and YSYEKL. This CDR3 comprises 13 residues. V lost 0 bases and J 4 bases, leaving 6 bases between the germline ends. The CDR3 is CASSQESRYGYTF. CDR3 nucleotides: TGCGCCAGCAGCCAAGAGAGTCGCTATGGCTACACCTTC.

The chain joins TRBV5-6 to TRBJ2-3; a weak D match, TRBD2 (5 bases). Trimming pared 5 bases from V and 7 bases from J, leaving 11 bases between. CDR1 and CDR2 (germline): SGHDT, YYEEEE. The CDR3 is 12 amino acids. As DNA, the CDR3 is TGTGCCAGCAGTCTGGAGGTGAATACGCAGTATTTT. Its translation is CASSLEVNTQYF.

The V call is TRBV19, the J call TRBJ1-5; D unresolved. The CDR3 totals 12 residues. V gave up 5 bases and J gave up 9 bases, with 11 bases separating them. Germline V gives CDR1 LNHDA, CDR2 SQIVND (reference sequence). CDR3 coding DNA: TGTGCCAGTAGTCCGGTCTCTGGGCCCCAGCATTTT. Protein product: CASSPVSGPQHF.

The chain joins TRBV6-2 or TRBV6-3 to TRBJ2-7, with TRBD1 identical over 7 bases. V trimming: 0 bases; J trimming: 0 bases; junction bases outside the gene matches: 14. In germline, CDR1 is MNHEY, CDR2 SVGEGT. This CDR3 has 19 residues. CDR3 DNA sequence: TGTGCCAGCAGTTACTCGCCCCTGCGACAGGGAAGTTTCTCCTACGAGCAGTACTTC. Translated: CASSYSPLRQGSFSYEQYF.

The chain combines TRBV28 with TRBJ1-6, with D hard to call. The V gene lost 2 bases and the J gene lost 3 bases, with 11 bases spanning the gap. This CDR3 is 16 amino acids long. The germline V gene encodes CDR1 MDHEN and CDR2 SYDVKM. The CDR3 sequence is CASSLADRGYNSPLHF. CDR3 coding DNA: TGTGCCAGCAGTTTAGCAGACCGGGGCTATAATTCACCCCTCCACTTT.

The chain couples TRBV12-3 or TRBV12-4 to TRBJ2-3; the D gene is possibly TRBD2 (5 bases). This CDR3 has 13 residues. The V end lost 2 bases, the J end lost 5 bases, and 8 bases lay between the germline ends. CDR3 residues: CASSLLEGDTQYF. The CDR3 nucleotides are TGTGCCAGCAGTTTACTTGAGGGAGATACGCAGTATTTT.

Points on this clone: Other DNA sequences in this specimen translate into the identical CDR3. The rearrangement uses TRBV5-1 and TRBJ1-1, with D possibly matching TRBD1 (5 bases). The CDR3 contains 13 residues. Germline V lookup: CDR1 SGHRS, CDR2 YFSETQ. The germline V and J ends were trimmed by 2 bases and 1 base, with 6 bases remaining between them. The CDR3 DNA follows: TGCGCCAGCAGCTTCAGGGAGAACACTGAAGCTTTCTTT. Amino acids: CASSFRENTEAFF.

The chain uses TRBV7-2 and TRBJ1-2; D is unresolved. Germline CDR1 is SGHTA and CDR2 is FQGNSA. The CDR3 extends over 11 amino acids. With 7 bases removed from V and 6 bases from J, the gap between germline ends came to 9 bases. The DNA for the CDR3 is TGTGCCAGCAACCTACTGGATGGCTACACCTTC. This gives the protein CASNLLDGYTF.

V usage is TRBV18 and J usage is TRBJ2-2; perhaps TRBD1 as D (6 bases). The V end lost 4 bases, the J end lost 0 bases, and 9 bases lay between the germline ends. Germline CDR1 and CDR2: KGHSH and LQKENI. This CDR3 region has 15 residues. As DNA, the CDR3 is TGTGCCAGCTCACGAGGGACATCGAACACCGGGGAGCTGTTTTTT. It yields the protein CASSRGTSNTGELFF.

The V call is TRBV18, the J call TRBJ2-3, with 7 bases fitting TRBD2. The CDR3 extends over 14 amino acids. The J segment lost 6 bases and the V segment lost 5 bases, leaving 8 bases of the junction unmatched. Germline V gene sequence: CDR1 KGHSH, CDR2 LQKENI. This CDR3 is CASSSAAGLDTQYF. CDR3 DNA: TGTGCCAGCTCATCCGCAGCGGGGCTGGATACGCAGTATTTT.

The chain employs TRBV7-9 and TRBJ1-6; no firm D call. The CDR3 has 15 amino acids. Germline values: CDR1 SEHNR, CDR2 FQNEAQ (reference sequence). Trimming stripped 1 base from V and 9 bases from J, with 13 bases between. CDR3 sequence: CASSLEYTTGSPLHF. CDR3 nucleotide sequence: TGTGCCAGCAGCTTAGAGTACACTACCGGTTCACCCCTCCACTTT.

V usage is TRBV10-3 and J usage is TRBJ1-2; 7 bases match TRBD1. The germline CDR1 and CDR2 sequences are ENHRY and SYGVKD. This CDR3 contains 13 residues. V shed 7 bases and J 7 bases; nucleotides not matched to a gene: 9. CDR3 DNA: TGTGCCATCAATTCAAGACAGGGAGGTGGCTACACCTTC. Translated, it gives CAINSRQGGGYTF.

V and J are TRBV3-1 (or the pseudogene TRBV3-2) and TRBJ2-7, with D maybe TRBD1 (5 bases). This CDR3 contains 16 residues. V was cut by 0 bases and J by 6 bases, with 18 bases left in between. Germline lookup yields CDR1 LGHDT and CDR2 YNNKEL (reference sequence). The CDR3 reads CASSQDFGQGKIEQYF. The CDR3 coding sequence is TGTGCCAGCAGCCAAGATTTTGGGCAGGGAAAGATCGAGCAGTACTTC.

This sequence joins TRBV6-2 or TRBV6-3 and TRBJ1-5, with 10 bases identical to TRBD1. This CDR3 is built from 16 residues. The junction had 10 bases not matched to a gene; V was cut back by 5 bases and J by 6 bases. The germline CDR1 and CDR2 sequences are MNHEY and SVGEGT. The CDR3 nucleotides are TGTGCCAGCAGTACGACGGGACAGGGGATGAGTCAGCCCCAGCATTTT. Its protein is CASSTTGQGMSQPQHF.

This chain connects TRBV5-5 to TRBJ2-7; D is ambiguous. With 0 bases removed from V and 6 bases from J, the gap between germline ends came to 16 bases. The germline gives CDR1 SGHKS, CDR2 YYEKEE (reference sequence). The length of the CDR3 is 15 residues. The DNA for the CDR3 is TGTGCCAGCAGCTTGGCCGTTCTGGGTGCAGGCGAGCAGTACTTC. Its translation is CASSLAVLGAGEQYF.

The rearrangement links TRBV4-2 to TRBJ2-1; D possibly corresponds to TRBD2 (7 bases). V was trimmed by 1 base and J by 2 bases, leaving 15 bases between them. Looked up from germline, CDR1 is LGHNA and CDR2 is YNFKEQ. The CDR3 totals 17 residues. Written as DNA, the CDR3 is TGTGCCAGCAGCCAAGGGCTTACGGGGGGCGCCTACAATGAGCAGTTCTTC. Translating it yields CASSQGLTGGAYNEQFF.

The genes are TRBV12-1 and TRBJ1-4; TRBD1 was called by the table and not checked on the DNA. TRBV12-1 is designated a pseudogene. This CDR3 is built from 15 residues. The CDR3 nucleotides are TGTGCCAGCAGCTTTTTGACAGGGAATAATGAAAAACTGTTTTTT. Protein product: CASSFLTGNNEKLFF.

The sample holds one count of this clone. This chain joins TRBV5-6 and TRBJ1-2, with TRBD1 matching over 10 bases. CDR3 length: 16 residues. With V trimmed by 0 bases and J by 2 bases, 4 bases remained unmatched. Germline V lookup: CDR1 SGHDT, CDR2 YYEEEE. In DNA form, the CDR3 reads TGTGCCAGCAGCTTGGTCGTGACAGGGGGCAACTATGGCTACACCTTC. Translation: CASSLVVTGGNYGYTF.

J is TRBJ2-4 and V is TRBV18; TRBD1 aligns across 9 bases. The CDR3 spans 15 residues. V shed 5 bases and J 9 bases; nucleotides not matched to a gene: 11. CDR1 and CDR2 from the germline V gene are KGHSH and LQKENI. CDR3 sequence: CASSNERDRVSIQYF. The CDR3, as DNA: TGTGCCAGCTCAAACGAGCGGGACAGGGTGAGCATTCAGTACTTC.

The chain couples TRBV21-1 to TRBJ2-7; the D call in the table, TRBD2, was not verified against the DNA. TRBV21-1 is classified as a pseudogene. The CDR3 runs 16 residues. The CDR3 is CASSKGASGGAWEQYF. DNA for the CDR3: TGTGCCAGCAGCAAAGGAGCTAGCGGGGGGGCCTGGGAGCAGTACTTC.